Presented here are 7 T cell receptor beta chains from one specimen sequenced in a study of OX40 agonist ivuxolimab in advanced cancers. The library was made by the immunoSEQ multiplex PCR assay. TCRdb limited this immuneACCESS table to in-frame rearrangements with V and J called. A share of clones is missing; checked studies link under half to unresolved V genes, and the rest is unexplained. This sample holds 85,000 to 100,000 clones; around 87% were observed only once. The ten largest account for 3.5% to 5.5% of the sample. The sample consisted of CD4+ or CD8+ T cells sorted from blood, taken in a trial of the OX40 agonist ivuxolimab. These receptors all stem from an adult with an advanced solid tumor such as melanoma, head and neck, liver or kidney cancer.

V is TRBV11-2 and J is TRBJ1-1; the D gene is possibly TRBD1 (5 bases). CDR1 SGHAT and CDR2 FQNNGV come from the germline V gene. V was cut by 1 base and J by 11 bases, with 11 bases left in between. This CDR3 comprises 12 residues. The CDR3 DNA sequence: TGTGCCAGCAGCTTAGGCGCCGGGGGTGCTTTCTTT. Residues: CASSLGAGGAFF.

CDR3 nucleotide sequence: TGCGCCACCTCCTTAGGACAGGGGCCCAATGAGCAGTTCTTC. It encodes CATSLGQGPNEQFF. This rearrangement joins TRBV5-1 to TRBJ2-1, with TRBD1 matching over 9 bases. The CDR3 is made up of 14 amino acids. Germline V gene data show CDR1 as SGHRS and CDR2 as YFSETQ. The junction had 10 bases not matched to a gene; V was cut back by 9 bases and J by 6 bases.

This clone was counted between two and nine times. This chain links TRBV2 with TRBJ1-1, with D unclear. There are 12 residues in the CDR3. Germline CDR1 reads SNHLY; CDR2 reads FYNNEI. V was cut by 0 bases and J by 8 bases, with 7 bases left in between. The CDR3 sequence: CASSEAGGEAFF. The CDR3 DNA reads TGTGCCAGCAGTGAAGCTGGAGGGGAAGCTTTCTTT.

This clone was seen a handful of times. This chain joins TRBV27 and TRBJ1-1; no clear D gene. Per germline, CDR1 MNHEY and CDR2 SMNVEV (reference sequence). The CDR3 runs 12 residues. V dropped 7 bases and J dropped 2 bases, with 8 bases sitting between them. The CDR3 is CASKPSNTEAFF. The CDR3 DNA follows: TGTGCCAGCAAACCGTCCAACACTGAAGCTTTCTTT.

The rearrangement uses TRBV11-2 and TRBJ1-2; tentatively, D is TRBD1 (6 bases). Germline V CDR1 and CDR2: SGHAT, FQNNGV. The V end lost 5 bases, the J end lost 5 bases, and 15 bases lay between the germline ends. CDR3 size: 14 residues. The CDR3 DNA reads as TGTGCCAGCAGCGAAAGCAGGGGCTCTTATGGCTACACCTTC. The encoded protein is CASSESRGSYGYTF.

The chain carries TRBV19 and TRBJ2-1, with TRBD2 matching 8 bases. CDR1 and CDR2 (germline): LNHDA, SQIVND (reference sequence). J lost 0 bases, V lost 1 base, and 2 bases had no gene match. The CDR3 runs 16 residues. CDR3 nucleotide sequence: TGTGCCAGTAGTATAGCGAGCGGGAGCTCCTACAATGAGCAGTTCTTC. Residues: CASSIASGSSYNEQFF.

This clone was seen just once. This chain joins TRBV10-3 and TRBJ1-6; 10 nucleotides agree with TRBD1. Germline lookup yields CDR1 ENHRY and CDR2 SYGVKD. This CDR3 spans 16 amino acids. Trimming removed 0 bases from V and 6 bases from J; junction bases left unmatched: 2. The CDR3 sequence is CAISESDRGSNSPLHF. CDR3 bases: TGTGCCATCAGTGAGTCGGACAGGGGGTCTAATTCACCCCTCCACTTT.